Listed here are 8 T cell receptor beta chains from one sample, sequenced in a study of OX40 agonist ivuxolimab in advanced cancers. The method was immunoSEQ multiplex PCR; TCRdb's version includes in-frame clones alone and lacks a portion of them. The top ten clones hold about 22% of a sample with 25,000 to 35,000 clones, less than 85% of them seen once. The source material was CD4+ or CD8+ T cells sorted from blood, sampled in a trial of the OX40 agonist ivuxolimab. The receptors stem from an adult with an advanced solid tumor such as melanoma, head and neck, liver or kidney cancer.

CDR3 DNA: TGTGCCAGCAGTGAAGCAGGCGGGGGGAACTACAATGAGCAGTTCTTC. This sequence encodes CASSEAGGGNYNEQFF. The V gene is TRBV2, the J gene TRBJ2-1; TRBD2 matches at 8 bases. The ends lost 0 bases at V and 3 bases at J; junction bases unmatched: 4. The CDR3 sequence is 16 residues long. Germline lookup yields CDR1 SNHLY and CDR2 FYNNEI.

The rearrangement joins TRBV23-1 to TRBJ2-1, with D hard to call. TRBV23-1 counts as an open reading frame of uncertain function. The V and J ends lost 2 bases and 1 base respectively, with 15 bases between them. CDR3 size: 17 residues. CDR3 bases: TGCGCCAGCAGTCAAGGCTACACCCGAAGATCCTACAATGAGCAGTTCTTC. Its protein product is CASSQGYTRRSYNEQFF.

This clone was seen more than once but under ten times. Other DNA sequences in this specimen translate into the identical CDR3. Written as DNA, the CDR3 is TGTGCCAGCAGCGTAGGGGGAGTCGAAGAGACCCAGTACTTC. This translates into CASSVGGVEETQYF. V and J are TRBV9 and TRBJ2-5; TRBD2 is a possible D gene (5 bases). Germline V gene lookup returns CDR1 SGDLS and CDR2 YYNGEE. This CDR3 has 14 amino acids. The ends were cut back, 0 bases at V and 3 bases at J, with 9 bases in the middle.

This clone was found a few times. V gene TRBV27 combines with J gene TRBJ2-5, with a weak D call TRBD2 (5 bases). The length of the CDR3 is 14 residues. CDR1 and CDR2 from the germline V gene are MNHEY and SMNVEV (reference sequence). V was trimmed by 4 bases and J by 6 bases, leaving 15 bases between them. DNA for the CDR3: TGTGCCAGCAGTTCCCCGACGGAGGTAAAGACCCAGTACTTC. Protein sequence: CASSSPTEVKTQYF.

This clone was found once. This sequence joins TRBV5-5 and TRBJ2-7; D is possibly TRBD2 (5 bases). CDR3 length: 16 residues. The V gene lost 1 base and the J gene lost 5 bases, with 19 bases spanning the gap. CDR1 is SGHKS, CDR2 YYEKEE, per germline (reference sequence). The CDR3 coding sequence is TGTGCCAGCAGCTTGAAAGGCGCTCCCGCCGGGAACGAGCAGTACTTC. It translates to CASSLKGAPAGNEQYF.

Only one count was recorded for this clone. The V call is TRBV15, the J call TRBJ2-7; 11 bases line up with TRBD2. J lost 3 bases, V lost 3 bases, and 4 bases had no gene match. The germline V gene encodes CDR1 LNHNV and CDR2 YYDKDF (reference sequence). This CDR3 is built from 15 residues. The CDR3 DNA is TGTGCCACCAGCAGCAAGGGGACTAGCGGCTACGAGCAGTACTTC. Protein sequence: CATSSKGTSGYEQYF. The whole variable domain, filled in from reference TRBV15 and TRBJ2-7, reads DAMVIQNPRYQVTQFGKPVTLSCSQTLNHNVMYWYQQKSSQAPKLLFHYYDKDFNNEADTPDNFQSRRPNTSFCFLDIRSPGLGDTAMYLCATSSKGTSGYEQYFGPGTRLTVT.

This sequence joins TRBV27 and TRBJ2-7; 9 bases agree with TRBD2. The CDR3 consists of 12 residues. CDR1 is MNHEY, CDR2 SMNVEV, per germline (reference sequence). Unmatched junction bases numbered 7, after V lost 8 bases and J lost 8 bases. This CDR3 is CASGGPSGKQYF. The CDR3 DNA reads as TGTGCCAGCGGGGGACCTAGCGGGAAGCAGTACTTC.

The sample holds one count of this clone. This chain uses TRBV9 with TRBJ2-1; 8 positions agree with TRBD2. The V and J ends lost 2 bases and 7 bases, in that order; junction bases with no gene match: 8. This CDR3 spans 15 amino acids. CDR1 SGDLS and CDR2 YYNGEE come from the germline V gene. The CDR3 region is CASSVSAGGINEQFF. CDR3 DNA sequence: TGTGCCAGCAGCGTCTCCGCGGGAGGAATTAATGAGCAGTTCTTC.